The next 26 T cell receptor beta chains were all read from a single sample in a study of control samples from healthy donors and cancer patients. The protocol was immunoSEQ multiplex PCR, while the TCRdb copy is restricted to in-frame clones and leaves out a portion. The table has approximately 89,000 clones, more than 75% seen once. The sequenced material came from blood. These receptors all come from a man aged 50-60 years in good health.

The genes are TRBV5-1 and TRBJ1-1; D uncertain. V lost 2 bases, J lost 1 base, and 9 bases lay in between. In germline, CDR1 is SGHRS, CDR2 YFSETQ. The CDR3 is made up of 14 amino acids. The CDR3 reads CASSLGATNTEAFF. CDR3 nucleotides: TGCGCCAGCAGCTTAGGAGCGACGAACACTGAAGCTTTCTTT.

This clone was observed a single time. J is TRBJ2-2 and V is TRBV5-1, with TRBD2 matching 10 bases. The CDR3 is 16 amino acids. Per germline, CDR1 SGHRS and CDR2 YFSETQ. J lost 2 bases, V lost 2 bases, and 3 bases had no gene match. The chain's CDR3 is CASSFLAGANTGELFF. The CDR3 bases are TGCGCCAGCAGCTTCCTAGCGGGGGCAAACACCGGGGAGCTGTTTTTT.

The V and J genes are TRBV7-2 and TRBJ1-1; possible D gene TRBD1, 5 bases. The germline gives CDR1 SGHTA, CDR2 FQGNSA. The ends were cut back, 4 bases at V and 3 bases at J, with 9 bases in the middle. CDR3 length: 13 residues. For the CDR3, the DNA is TGTGCCAGCAGCTCTATGGGGGACACTGAAGCTTTCTTT. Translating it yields CASSSMGDTEAFF.

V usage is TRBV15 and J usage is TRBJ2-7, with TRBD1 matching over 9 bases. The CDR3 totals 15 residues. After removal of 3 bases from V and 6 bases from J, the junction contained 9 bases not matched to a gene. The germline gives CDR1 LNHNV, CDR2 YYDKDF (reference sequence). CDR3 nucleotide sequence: TGTGCCACCAGCAGGGGGGGACAGGGATCGAGCGAGCAGTACTTC. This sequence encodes CATSRGGQGSSEQYF.

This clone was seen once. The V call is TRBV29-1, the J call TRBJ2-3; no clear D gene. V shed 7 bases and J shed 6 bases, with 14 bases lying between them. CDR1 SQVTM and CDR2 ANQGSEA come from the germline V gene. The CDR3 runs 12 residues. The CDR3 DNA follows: TGCAGCGGAGAAGGGATCGAGGATACGCAGTATTTT. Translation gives CSGEGIEDTQYF.

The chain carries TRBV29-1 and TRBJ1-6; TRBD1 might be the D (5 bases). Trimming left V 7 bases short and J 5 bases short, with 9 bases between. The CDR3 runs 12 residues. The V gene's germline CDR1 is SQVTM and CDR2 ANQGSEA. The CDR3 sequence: CSARQNNSPLHF. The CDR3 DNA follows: TGCAGCGCCCGACAGAATAATTCACCCCTCCACTTT.

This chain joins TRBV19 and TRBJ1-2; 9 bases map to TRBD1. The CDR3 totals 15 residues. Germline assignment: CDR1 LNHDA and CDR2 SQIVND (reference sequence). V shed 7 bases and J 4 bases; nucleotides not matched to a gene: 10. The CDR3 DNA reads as TGTGCCAGTATAAGTGGGGACAGGGCTGCCTATGGCTACACCTTC. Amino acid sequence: CASISGDRAAYGYTF.

The CDR3 region has the DNA TGTGCCAGCAGCCATACATGGGACAGAGAGAGGTACTTC. It codes for CASSHTWDRERYF. The rearrangement links TRBV14 to TRBJ2-7; 7 nucleotides line up with TRBD1. The CDR3 runs 13 residues. Trimming took 3 bases from V and 12 from J; bases not matched to a gene: 11. Germline lookup yields CDR1 SGHDN and CDR2 FVKESK. Full variable domain (outside the CDR3, taken from reference TRBV14 and TRBJ2-7): EAGVTQFPSHSVIEKGQTVTLRCDPISGHDNLYWYRRVMGKEIKFLLHFVKESKQDESGMPNNRFLAERTGGTYSTLKVQPAELEDSGVYFCASSHTWDRERYFGPGTRLTVT.

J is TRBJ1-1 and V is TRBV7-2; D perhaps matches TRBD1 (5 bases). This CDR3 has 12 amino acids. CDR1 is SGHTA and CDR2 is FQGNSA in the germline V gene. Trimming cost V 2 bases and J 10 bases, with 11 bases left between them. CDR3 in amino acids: CASSLSRRGAFF. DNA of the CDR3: TGTGCCAGCAGCTTATCCCGGAGGGGAGCTTTCTTT.

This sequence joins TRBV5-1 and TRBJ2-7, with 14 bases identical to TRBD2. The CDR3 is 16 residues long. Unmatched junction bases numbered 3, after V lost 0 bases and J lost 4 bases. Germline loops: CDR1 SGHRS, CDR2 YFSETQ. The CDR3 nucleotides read TGCGCCAGCAGCTTGGGGGGACTAGCGGGAGCTTACGAGCAGTACTTC. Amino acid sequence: CASSLGGLAGAYEQYF.

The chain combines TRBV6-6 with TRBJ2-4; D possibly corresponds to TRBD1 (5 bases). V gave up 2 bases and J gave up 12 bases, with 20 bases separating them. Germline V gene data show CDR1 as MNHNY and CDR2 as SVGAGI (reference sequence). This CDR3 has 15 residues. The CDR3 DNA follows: TGTGCCAGCAGTTACCCCCAGGCCGCAGGGATTGCTCAGTACTTC. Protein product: CASSYPQAAGIAQYF.

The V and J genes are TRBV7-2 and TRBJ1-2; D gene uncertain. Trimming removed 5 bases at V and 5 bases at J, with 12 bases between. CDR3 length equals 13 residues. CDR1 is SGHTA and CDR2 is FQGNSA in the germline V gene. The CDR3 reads CASSPFGPYGYTF. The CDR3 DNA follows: TGTGCCAGCAGCCCCTTTGGACCTTATGGCTACACCTTC.

CDR3 region: CASSYSHRDRGFF. In DNA, the CDR3 is TGTGCCAGCAGTTACTCGCACAGGGACAGGGGTTTCTTT. The chain has TRBV6-5 and TRBJ1-1, with TRBD1 matching 10 bases. The CDR3 is 13 amino acids. J gave up 13 bases and V 0 bases, and 5 bases lay outside the gene matches. CDR1 is MNHEY and CDR2 is SVGAGI in the germline V gene.

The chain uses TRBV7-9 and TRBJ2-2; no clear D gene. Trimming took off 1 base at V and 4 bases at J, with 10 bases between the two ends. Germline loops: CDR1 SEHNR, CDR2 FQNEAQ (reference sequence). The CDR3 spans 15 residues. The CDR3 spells CASSLGSHGTGELFF. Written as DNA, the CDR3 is TGTGCCAGCAGCTTAGGTAGTCACGGCACCGGGGAGCTGTTTTTT.

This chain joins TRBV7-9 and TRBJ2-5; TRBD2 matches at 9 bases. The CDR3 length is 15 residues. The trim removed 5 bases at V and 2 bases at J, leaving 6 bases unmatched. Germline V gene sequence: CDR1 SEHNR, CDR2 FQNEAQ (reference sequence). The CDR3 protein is CASSGRTSVQETQYF. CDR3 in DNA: TGTGCCAGCAGCGGGCGGACTAGCGTTCAAGAGACCCAGTACTTC. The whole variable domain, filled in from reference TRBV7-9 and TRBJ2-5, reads DTGVSQNPRHKITKRGQNVTFRCDPISEHNRLYWYRQTLGQGPEFLTYFQNEAQLEKSRLLSDRFSAERPKGSFSTLEIQRTEQGDSAMYLCASSGRTSVQETQYFGPGTRLLVL.

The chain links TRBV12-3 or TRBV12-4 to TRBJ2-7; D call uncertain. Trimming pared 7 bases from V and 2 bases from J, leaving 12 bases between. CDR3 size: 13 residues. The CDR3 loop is CASTFGPTYEQYF. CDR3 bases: TGTGCCAGCACCTTTGGACCCACCTACGAGCAGTACTTC.

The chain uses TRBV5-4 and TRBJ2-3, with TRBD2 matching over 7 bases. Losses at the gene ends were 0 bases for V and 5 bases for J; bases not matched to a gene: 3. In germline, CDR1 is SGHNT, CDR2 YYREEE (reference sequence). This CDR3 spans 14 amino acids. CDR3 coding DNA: TGTGCCAGCAGCTTGGAGATAGCGGGAGATACGCAGTATTTT. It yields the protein CASSLEIAGDTQYF.

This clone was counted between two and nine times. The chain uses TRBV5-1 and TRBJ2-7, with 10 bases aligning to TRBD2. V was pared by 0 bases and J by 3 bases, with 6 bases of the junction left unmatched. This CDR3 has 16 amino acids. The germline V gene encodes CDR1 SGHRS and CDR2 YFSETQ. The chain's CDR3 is CASSLGLGTSDYEQYF. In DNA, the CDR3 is TGCGCCAGCAGCTTGGGGTTGGGGACTAGCGACTACGAGCAGTACTTC. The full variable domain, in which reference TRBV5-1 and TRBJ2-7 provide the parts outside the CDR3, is KAGVTQTPRYLIKTRGQQVTLSCSPISGHRSVSWYQQTPGQGLQFLFEYFSETQRNKGNFPGRFSGRQFSNSRSEMNVSTLELGDSALYLCASSLGLGTSDYEQYFGPGTRLTVT.

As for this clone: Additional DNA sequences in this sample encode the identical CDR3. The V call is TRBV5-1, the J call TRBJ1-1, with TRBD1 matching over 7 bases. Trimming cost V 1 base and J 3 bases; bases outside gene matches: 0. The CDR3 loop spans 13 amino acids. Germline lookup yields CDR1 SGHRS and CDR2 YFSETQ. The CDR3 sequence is CASSLTGDTEAFF. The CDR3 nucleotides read TGCGCCAGCAGCTTGACAGGGGACACTGAAGCTTTCTTT.

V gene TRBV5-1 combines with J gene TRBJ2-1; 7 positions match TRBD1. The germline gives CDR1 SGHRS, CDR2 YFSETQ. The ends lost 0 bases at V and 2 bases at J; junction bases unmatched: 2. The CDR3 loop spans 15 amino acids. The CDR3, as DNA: TGCGCCAGCAGCTTGGGGGACAGTGCCTACAATGAGCAGTTCTTC. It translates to CASSLGDSAYNEQFF.

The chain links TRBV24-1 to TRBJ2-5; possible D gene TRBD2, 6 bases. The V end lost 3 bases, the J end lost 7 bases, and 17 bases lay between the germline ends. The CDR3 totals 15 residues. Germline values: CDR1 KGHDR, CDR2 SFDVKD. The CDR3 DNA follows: TGTGCCACCAGTGATACTCCAGGGCGGGGAGGGACCCAGTACTTC. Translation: CATSDTPGRGGTQYF.

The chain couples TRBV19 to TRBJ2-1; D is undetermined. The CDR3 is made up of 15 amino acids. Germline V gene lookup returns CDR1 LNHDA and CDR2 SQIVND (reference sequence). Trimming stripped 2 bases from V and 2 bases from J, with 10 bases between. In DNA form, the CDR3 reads TGTGCCAGTAGTATAAAAGGGTTCCCCTACAATGAGCAGTTCTTC. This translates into CASSIKGFPYNEQFF. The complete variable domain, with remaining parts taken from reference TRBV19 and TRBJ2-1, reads DGGITQSPKYLFRKEGQNVTLSCEQNLNHDAMYWYRQDPGQGLRLIYYSQIVNDFQKGDIAEGYSVSREKKESFPLTVTSAQKNPTAFYLCASSIKGFPYNEQFFGPGTRLTVL.

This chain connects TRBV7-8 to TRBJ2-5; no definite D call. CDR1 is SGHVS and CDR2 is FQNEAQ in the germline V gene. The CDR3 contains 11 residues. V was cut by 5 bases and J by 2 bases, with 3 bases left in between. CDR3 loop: CASSPQETQYF. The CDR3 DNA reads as TGTGCCAGCAGCCCACAAGAGACCCAGTACTTC. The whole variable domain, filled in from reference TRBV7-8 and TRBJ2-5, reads GAGVSQSPRYKVAKRGQDVALRCDPISGHVSLFWYQQALGQGPEFLTYFQNEAQLDKSGLPSDRFFAERPEGSVSTLKIQRTQQEDSAVYLCASSPQETQYFGPGTRLLVL.

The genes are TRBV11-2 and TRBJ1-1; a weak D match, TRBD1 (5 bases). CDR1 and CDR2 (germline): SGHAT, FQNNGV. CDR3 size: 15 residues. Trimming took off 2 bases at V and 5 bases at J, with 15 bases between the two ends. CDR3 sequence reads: CASSLISGVGTEAFF. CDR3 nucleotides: TGTGCCAGCAGCTTAATATCGGGGGTAGGGACTGAAGCTTTCTTT. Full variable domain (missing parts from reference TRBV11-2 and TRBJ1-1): EAGVAQSPRYKIIEKRQSVAFWCNPISGHATLYWYQQILGQGPKLLIQFQNNGVVDDSQLPKDRFSAERLKGVDSTLKIQPAKLEDSAVYLCASSLISGVGTEAFFGQGTRLTVV.

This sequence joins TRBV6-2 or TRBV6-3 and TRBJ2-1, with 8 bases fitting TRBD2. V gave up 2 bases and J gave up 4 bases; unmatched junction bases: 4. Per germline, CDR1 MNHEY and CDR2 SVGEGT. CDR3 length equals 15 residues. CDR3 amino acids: CASSYGAGVYNEQFF. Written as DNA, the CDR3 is TGTGCCAGCAGTTACGGAGCGGGGGTTTACAATGAGCAGTTCTTC.

The CDR3 DNA reads as TGTGCCAGCAGAGACAGGGAGGGTGAAGCTTTCTTT. The encoded protein is CASRDREGEAFF. The rearrangement joins TRBV6-6 to TRBJ1-1; 7 positions agree with TRBD1. The CDR3 sequence is 12 residues long. The V gene's germline CDR1 is MNHNY and CDR2 SVGAGI (reference sequence). V shed 6 bases, J shed 7 bases, and the junction held 5 bases outside the gene matches.